This T cell receptor (beta chain) originates from a study of PD-1 blockade in classical Hodgkin lymphoma. At the level of the study: The patients were dosed with nivolumab 3 mg/kg, infused intravenously every 2 weeks. Study-wide points: As was reported, newly diagnosed patients showed lower baseline TCR diversity than healthy donors did. With CD4+ cells, TCR diversity rose significantly by C4D1, but not with CD8+ cells. Those starting nivolumab under 1 year post-ASCT were excluded.

The sample holds a few counts of this clone. No antigen is known for it. Each patient's relapse followed autologous stem cell transplantation, and brentuximab vedotin exposure varied. Only in-frame clones appear in the TCRdb table, and some are missing; sequencing was by immunoSEQ multiplex PCR. The data contain some 93,000 clones, over 85% of them singletons. The ends were cut back, 7 bases at V and 7 bases at J, with 14 bases in the middle. Germline CDR1 is MNHEY and CDR2 is SMNVEV (reference sequence). This CDR3 has 13 residues. This specimen was peripheral blood mononuclear cells (PBMCs), taken at baseline. The clonotype was recovered from a human donor with classical Hodgkin lymphoma. This chain uses TRBV27 with TRBJ1-5; weak D call: TRBD1 (6 bases). In nucleotides, the CDR3 is TGTGCCAGCACCTCCATGGGGGGCCAGCCCCAGCATTTT. Protein product: CASTSMGGQPQHF.